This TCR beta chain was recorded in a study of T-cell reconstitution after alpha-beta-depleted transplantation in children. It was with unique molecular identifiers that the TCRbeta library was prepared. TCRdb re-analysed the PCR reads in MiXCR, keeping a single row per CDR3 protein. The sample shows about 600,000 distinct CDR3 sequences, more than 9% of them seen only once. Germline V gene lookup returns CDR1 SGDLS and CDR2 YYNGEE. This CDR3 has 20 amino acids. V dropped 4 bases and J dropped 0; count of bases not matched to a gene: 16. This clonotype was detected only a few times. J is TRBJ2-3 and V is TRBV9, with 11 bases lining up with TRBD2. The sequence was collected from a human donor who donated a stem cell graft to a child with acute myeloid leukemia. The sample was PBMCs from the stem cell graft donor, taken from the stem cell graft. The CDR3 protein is CASSPHGGLAGGPSTDTQYF. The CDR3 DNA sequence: TGTGCCAGCAGCCCCCACGGAGGGCTAGCGGGAGGACCTAGCACAGATACGCAGTATTTT. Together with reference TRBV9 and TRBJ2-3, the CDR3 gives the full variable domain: DSGVTQTPKHLITATGQRVTLRCSPRSGDLSVYWYQQSLDQGLQFLIQYYNGEERAKGNILERFSAQQFPDLHSELNLSSLELGDSALYFCASSPHGGLAGGPSTDTQYFGPGTRLTVL.